This T cell receptor beta chain was sequenced for a study of low-dose radiotherapy and immunotherapy resistance in tumors. Overall study context: Intravenous administration to patients comprised nivolumab at 240 mg every two weeks and ipilimumab at 1 mg/kg every six weeks. The study administered intravenous cyclophosphamide at 200 mg/m2 every two weeks, one day ahead of radiation and immunotherapy.

Indicated time point: before trial treatment. Those who qualified had advanced solid tumors (lacking tumor-infiltrating lymphocytes). The J segment lost 4 bases and the V segment lost 3 bases, leaving 4 bases of the junction unmatched. Germline V CDR1 and CDR2: SGHVS, FQNEAQ. The CDR3 length is 14 residues. TRAV and TRBV primers primed cDNA for both TCRalpha and TCRbeta. The PCR that amplified TCRs ran for around 20 cycles, relying on a constant-region primer and a V-primer adapter. With in vitro transcription, the isolated mRNA was amplified. One entry per CDR3 protein, called by TCRdb with MiXCR from the reads. The top ten hold under 6.5% of the sample, which has roughly 54,000 distinct CDR3 sequences, under 30% seen once. The table lists this clonotype with many counts.

This rearrangement joins TRBV7-8 to TRBJ2-3; 7 bases line up with TRBD2. Material: PBMCs, obtained before treatment. The origin of this receptor is a male donor with prostate cancer. Here the CDR3 reads CASSFGGGADTQYF. The CDR3 bases are TGTGCCAGCAGCTTTGGTGGGGGGGCAGATACGCAGTATTTT. The entire variable domain, with the rest obtained from reference TRBV7-8 and TRBJ2-3, is as follows: GAGVSQSPRYKVAKRGQDVALRCDPISGHVSLFWYQQALGQGPEFLTYFQNEAQLDKSGLPSDRFFAERPEGSVSTLKIQRTQQEDSAVYLCASSFGGGADTQYFGPGTRLTVL.